Listed below are T cell receptor beta chains from one sample, sequenced in a study of identical twins. Each CDR3 protein is one row after TCRdb ran MiXCR on the 5' RACE reads. The table records hundreds of thousands of distinct CDR3 sequences, approximately 13% of them present only once. In addition, the sample was reused for a study of yellow fever vaccine responses in identical twins.

What was sequenced was PBMCs. The receptors come from a woman aged 18-29 years in good health. Both conserved end residues are part of each CDR3. D genes are given only for firm matches. Where a row states a size, it is once, few, many or the class of an expanded clone; other rows omit it.

few,TRBJ1-2,TRBV7-8,.,TGTGCCAGCAGCTTATACGGGAGTAACTATGGCTACACCTTC,CASSLYGSNYGYTF
.,TRBJ2-4,TRBV28,.,TGTGCCAGCAGTTTCAAGGACTACCGAGCCAAAAACATTCAGTACTTC,CASSFKDYRAKNIQYF
.,TRBJ2-5,TRBV10-3,TRBD1,TGTGCCATCAGTGCGGGACAGGGGCAGACCTCGACTAATCAAGAGACCCAGTACTTC,CAISAGQGQTSTNQETQYF
.,TRBJ2-3,TRBV4-2,TRBD2,TGTGCCAGCAGCCAACCCCTCCAAGTAGTAGCGGGGACGCACACAGATACGCAGTATTTT,CASSQPLQVVAGTHTDTQYF
.,TRBJ1-5,TRBV15,.,TGTGCCACCAGCAGTCTTAGCAATCAGCCCCAGCATTTT,CATSSLSNQPQHF
few,TRBJ2-3,TRBV5-4,TRBD1,TGTGCCAGCAGCTTGGGTTGGCTTACCGGGACAGCCTTCACAGATACGCAGTATTTT,CASSLGWLTGTAFTDTQYF
few,TRBJ2-1,TRBV10-3,TRBD2,TGTGCCATCAGATCAGGGACTAGCGGGAGCTCCTACAATGAGCAGTTCTTC,CAIRSGTSGSSYNEQFF
few,TRBJ2-1,TRBV11-2,.,TGTGCCAGCAGCTTAGCCCCCTTTGAGCAGTTCTTC,CASSLAPFEQFF
few,TRBJ2-4,TRBV3-1,TRBD1,TGTGCCAGCAGCCAGGAATCGGACAGGGATGTTGAGGACATTCAGTACTTC,CASSQESDRDVEDIQYF
few,TRBJ2-2,TRBV12-3/TRBV12-4,.,TGTGCCAGCAGTTTGACACAAACCGGGGAGCTGTTTTTT,CASSLTQTGELFF
.,TRBJ2-2,TRBV5-5,.,TGTGCCAGCAGCTTTATGACGGGACCTACCGGGGAGCTGTTTTTT,CASSFMTGPTGELFF
.,TRBJ1-5,TRBV24-1,.,TGTGCCACCAGTGATTCAGGGGCGCAGCCCCAGCATTTT,CATSDSGAQPQHF
few,TRBJ1-5,TRBV20-1,TRBD1,TGCAGTGCTAGAGATACAGGGGTCAGCAATCAGCCCCAGCATTTT,CSARDTGVSNQPQHF
.,TRBJ1-2,TRBV12-3/TRBV12-4,.,TGTGCCAGCACCGAAGGCCCAGGGACGAACTATGGCTACACCTTC,CASTEGPGTNYGYTF
.,TRBJ2-1,TRBV20-1,TRBD2,TGCAGTGCTCCTGGGGAATTTAGACTAGCGGGAGGCAATGAGCAGTTCTTC,CSAPGEFRLAGGNEQFF
few,TRBJ1-6,TRBV10-1,TRBD1,TGCGCCAGCCAGGGACAGCTTAATTCACCCCTCCACTTT,CASQGQLNSPLHF
.,TRBJ2-1,TRBV29-1,.,TGCAGCGTTGAATGGTGGGGAAAGTACAATGAGCAGTTCTTC,CSVEWWGKYNEQFF
many,TRBJ2-5,TRBV5-6,.,TGTGCCAGCAGCTCAACCCCCCTGGGGGAGACCCAGTACTTC,CASSSTPLGETQYF
.,TRBJ2-3,TRBV12-3/TRBV12-4,TRBD1,TGTGCCAGCAATCGCAGGGGGCTTCCAGATACGCAGTATTTT,CASNRRGLPDTQYF
.,TRBJ2-3,TRBV28,.,TGTGCCAGCAGTTTCGACGGGGCCACAGATACGCAGTATTTT,CASSFDGATDTQYF
.,TRBJ2-3,TRBV20-1,TRBD2,TGCAGTGCTAGGCGCGGCGGGGGGCTGGATACGCAGTATTTT,CSARRGGGLDTQYF
few,TRBJ2-6,TRBV7-3,.,TGTGCCAGCAGCTCCCTCGGGGACTCTGGGGCCAACGTCCTGACTTTC,CASSSLGDSGANVLTF
.,TRBJ1-4,TRBV6-5,.,TGTGCCAGCAGTTACGTGGGGGGCGCGGTTGAAAAACTGTTTTTT,CASSYVGGAVEKLFF
.,TRBJ2-2,TRBV29-1,TRBD1,TGCAGCGTTGGACAGGGGGCGCTTGGGGAGCTGTTTTTT,CSVGQGALGELFF
once,TRBJ2-2,TRBV24-1,.,TGTGCCACCAGTGATATAAAGTCGGGGGAGTTCACCGGGGAGCTGTTTTTT,CATSDIKSGEFTGELFF
.,TRBJ2-2,TRBV11-3,TRBD2,TGTGCCAGCAGCTTAGAAAAGCGGGAGCGATACACCGGGGAGCTGTTTTTT,CASSLEKRERYTGELFF
.,TRBJ2-5,TRBV7-9,.,TGTGCCAGCAGCCCAAAAATAGTTGGGGAGACCCAGTACTTC,CASSPKIVGETQYF
many,TRBJ2-5,TRBV5-1,TRBD2,TGTGCCAGCAGCTTAGCGGGAGGAGGAGAGACCCAGTACTTC,CASSLAGGGETQYF
.,TRBJ2-7,TRBV6-1,TRBD2,TGTGCCAGCAGGAGTCGCGGGAGCTACGAGCAGTACTTC,CASRSRGSYEQYF
few,TRBJ2-5,TRBV20-1,.,TGCAGTGCTAGCCAAGCTGACAGTTGGTACCAAGAGACCCAGTACTTC,CSASQADSWYQETQYF
.,TRBJ1-2,TRBV12-3/TRBV12-4,TRBD1,TGTGCCAGCAGTGGGGGACAGGGGTTGCGCGGCTACACCTTC,CASSGGQGLRGYTF
many,TRBJ2-5,TRBV5-5,TRBD2,TGTGCCAGCAGCTTGGCCGGAACTAGCGGAGAGACCCAGTACTTC,CASSLAGTSGETQYF
.,TRBJ1-5,TRBV20-1,.,TGCAGTGCTAGCACGCAGGATGGACCCCAGCATTTT,CSASTQDGPQHF
many,TRBJ2-1,TRBV12-3/TRBV12-4,.,TGTGCCAGCAGTTTAAACAGCCCAGCGAATGAGCAGTTCTTC,CASSLNSPANEQFF
.,TRBJ1-1,TRBV9,.,TGTGCCAGCAGCTCGGGTAAGCTGAACACTGAAGCTTTCTTT,CASSSGKLNTEAFF
.,TRBJ2-2,TRBV5-1,.,TGCGCCAGCATGGGTCAGAAGGCGGTTGGCGGGGAGCTGTTTTTT,CASMGQKAVGGELFF
.,TRBJ2-2,TRBV24-1,.,TGTGCCACCAGTCCACACGGGACCTGGGGACCCCGGGAGCTGTTTTTT,CATSPHGTWGPRELFF
few,TRBJ2-3,TRBV7-2,.,TGTGCCAGCAGCTTTCCGGCCCTGAGCACAGATACGCAGTATTTT,CASSFPALSTDTQYF
.,TRBJ2-1,TRBV20-1,TRBD2,TGCAGTGCCGAAGGACTAGACTCCTACAATGAGCAGTTCTTC,CSAEGLDSYNEQFF
.,TRBJ1-6,TRBV27,TRBD1,TGTGCCAGCAGTTTTACAGGGGTTGATAATTCACCCCTCCACTTT,CASSFTGVDNSPLHF
few,TRBJ1-4,TRBV5-1,.,TGCGCCAGCAGCTTGGCCCCGACAGTAAATGAAAAACTGTTTTTT,CASSLAPTVNEKLFF